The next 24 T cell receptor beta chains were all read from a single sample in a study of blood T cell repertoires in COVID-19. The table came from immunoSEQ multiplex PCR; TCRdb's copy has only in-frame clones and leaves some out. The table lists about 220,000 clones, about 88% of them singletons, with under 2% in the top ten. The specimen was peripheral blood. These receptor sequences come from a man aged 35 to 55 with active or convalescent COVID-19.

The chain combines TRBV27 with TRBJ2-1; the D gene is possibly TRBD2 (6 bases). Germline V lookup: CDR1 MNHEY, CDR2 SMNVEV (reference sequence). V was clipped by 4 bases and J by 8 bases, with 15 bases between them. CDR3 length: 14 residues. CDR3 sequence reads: CASSSLARIHEQFF. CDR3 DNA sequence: TGTGCCAGCAGTTCGCTAGCGAGAATCCATGAGCAGTTCTTC.

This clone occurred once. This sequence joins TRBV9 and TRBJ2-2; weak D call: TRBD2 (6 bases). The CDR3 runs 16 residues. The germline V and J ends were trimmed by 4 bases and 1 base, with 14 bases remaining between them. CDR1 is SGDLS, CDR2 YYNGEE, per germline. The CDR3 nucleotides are TGTGCCAGCAGCACCGGGACCGGGGGGAACACCGGGGAGCTGTTTTTT. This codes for CASSTGTGGNTGELFF.

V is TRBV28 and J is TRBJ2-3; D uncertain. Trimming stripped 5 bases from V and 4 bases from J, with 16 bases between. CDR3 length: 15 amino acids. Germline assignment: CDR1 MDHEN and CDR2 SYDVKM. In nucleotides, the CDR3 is TGTGCCAGCAGTACTCGTCTCAACCCCCCAGATACGCAGTATTTT. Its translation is CASSTRLNPPDTQYF. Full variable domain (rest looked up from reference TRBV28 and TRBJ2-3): DVKVTQSSRYLVKRTGEKVFLECVQDMDHENMFWYRQDPGLGLRLIYFSYDVKMKEKGDIPEGYSVSREKKERFSLILESASTNQTSMYLCASSTRLNPPDTQYFGPGTRLTVL.

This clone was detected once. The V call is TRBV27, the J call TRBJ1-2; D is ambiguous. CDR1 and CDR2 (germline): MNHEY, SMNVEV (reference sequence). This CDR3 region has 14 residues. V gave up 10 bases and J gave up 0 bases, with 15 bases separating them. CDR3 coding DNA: TGTGCCACCCTGGGTCCGGGTGCTAACTATGGCTACACCTTC. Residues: CATLGPGANYGYTF.

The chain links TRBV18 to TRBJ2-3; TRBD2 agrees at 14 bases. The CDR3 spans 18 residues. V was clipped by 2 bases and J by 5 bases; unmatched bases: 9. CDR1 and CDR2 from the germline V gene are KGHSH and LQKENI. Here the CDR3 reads CASSPLSTSGGAIDTQYF. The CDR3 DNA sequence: TGTGCCAGCTCACCATTATCGACTAGCGGGGGGGCCATAGATACGCAGTATTTT. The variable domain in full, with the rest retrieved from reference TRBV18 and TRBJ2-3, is NAGVMQNPRHLVRRRGQEARLRCSPMKGHSHVYWYRQLPEEGLKFMVYLQKENIIDESGMPKERFSAEFPKEGPSILRIQQVVRGDSAAYFCASSPLSTSGGAIDTQYFGPGTRLTVL.

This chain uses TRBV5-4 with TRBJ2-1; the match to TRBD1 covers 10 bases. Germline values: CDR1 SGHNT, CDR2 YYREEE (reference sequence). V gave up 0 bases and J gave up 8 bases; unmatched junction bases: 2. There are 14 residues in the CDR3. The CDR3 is CASSLGQGAYEQFF. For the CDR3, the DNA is TGTGCCAGCAGCTTGGGACAGGGGGCCTATGAGCAGTTCTTC.

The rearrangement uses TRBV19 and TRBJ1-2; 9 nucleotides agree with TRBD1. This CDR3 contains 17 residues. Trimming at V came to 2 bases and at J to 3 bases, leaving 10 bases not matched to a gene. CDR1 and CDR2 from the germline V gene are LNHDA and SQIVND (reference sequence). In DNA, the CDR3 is TGTGCCAGTAGTATAACTCCGGGACAGGGTACTTACTATGGCTACACCTTC. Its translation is CASSITPGQGTYYGYTF.

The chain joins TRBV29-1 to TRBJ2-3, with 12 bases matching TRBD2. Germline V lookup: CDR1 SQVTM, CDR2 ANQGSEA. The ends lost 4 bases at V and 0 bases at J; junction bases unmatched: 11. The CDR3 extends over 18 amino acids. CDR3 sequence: CSVGDFRGLAGSTDTQYF. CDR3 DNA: TGCAGCGTTGGAGATTTTCGTGGACTAGCGGGGAGCACAGATACGCAGTATTTT.

For the CDR3, the DNA is TGTGCCAGCAGCGTAGATATCGAGCAAGAGACCCAGTACTTC. This sequence encodes CASSVDIEQETQYF. The V and J genes are TRBV9 and TRBJ2-5; D gene unclear. Germline lookup yields CDR1 SGDLS and CDR2 YYNGEE. Trimming removed 0 bases at V and 2 bases at J, with 8 bases between. The CDR3 is made up of 14 amino acids. Using reference TRBV9 and TRBJ2-5 for the parts outside the CDR3, the full variable domain is DSGVTQTPKHLITATGQRVTLRCSPRSGDLSVYWYQQSLDQGLQFLIQYYNGEERAKGNILERFSAQQFPDLHSELNLSSLELGDSALYFCASSVDIEQETQYFGPGTRLLVL.

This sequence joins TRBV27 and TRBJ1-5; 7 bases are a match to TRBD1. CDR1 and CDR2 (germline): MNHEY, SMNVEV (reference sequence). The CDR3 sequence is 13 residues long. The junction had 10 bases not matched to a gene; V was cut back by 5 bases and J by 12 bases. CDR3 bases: TGTGCCAGCAGTCCTCACCGGGACAGAGACCAGCATTTT. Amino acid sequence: CASSPHRDRDQHF.

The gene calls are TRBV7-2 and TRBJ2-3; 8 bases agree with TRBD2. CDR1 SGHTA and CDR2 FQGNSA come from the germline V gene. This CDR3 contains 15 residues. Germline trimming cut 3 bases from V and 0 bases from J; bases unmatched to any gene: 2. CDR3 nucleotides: TGTGCCAGCAGCTTGCGGGGGGATAGCACAGATACGCAGTATTTT. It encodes CASSLRGDSTDTQYF.

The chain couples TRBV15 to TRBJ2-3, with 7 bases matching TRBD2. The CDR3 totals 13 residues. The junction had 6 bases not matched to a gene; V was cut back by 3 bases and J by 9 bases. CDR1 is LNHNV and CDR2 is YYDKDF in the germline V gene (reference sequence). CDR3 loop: CATSSIGLDTQYF. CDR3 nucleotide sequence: TGTGCCACCAGCAGCATTGGACTAGACACGCAGTATTTT.

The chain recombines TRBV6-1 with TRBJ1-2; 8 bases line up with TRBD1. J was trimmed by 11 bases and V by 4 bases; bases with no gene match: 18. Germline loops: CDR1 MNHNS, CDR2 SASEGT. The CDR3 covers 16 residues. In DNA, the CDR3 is TGTGCCAGCAGTGTCCTGGACAGGGTAAACGTGGACTTATACACCTTC. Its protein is CASSVLDRVNVDLYTF.

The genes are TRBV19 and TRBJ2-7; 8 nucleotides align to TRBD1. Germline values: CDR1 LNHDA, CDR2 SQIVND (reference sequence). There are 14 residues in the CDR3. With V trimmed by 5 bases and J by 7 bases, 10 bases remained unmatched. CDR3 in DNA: TGTGCCAGTAGTCCAGGGACAGGTGCAAGAGAGCAGTACTTC. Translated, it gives CASSPGTGAREQYF.

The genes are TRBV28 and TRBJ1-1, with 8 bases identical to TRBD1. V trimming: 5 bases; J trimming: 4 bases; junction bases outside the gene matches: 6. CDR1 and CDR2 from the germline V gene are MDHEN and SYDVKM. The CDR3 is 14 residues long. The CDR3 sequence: CASSAQGEATEAFF. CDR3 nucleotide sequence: TGTGCCAGCAGTGCACAGGGGGAGGCCACTGAAGCTTTCTTT. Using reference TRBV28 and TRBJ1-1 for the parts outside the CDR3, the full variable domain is DVKVTQSSRYLVKRTGEKVFLECVQDMDHENMFWYRQDPGLGLRLIYFSYDVKMKEKGDIPEGYSVSREKKERFSLILESASTNQTSMYLCASSAQGEATEAFFGQGTRLTVV.

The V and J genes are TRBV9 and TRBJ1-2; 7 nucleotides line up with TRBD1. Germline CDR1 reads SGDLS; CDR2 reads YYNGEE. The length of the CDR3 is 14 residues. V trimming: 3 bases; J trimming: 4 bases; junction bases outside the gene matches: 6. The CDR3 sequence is CASSAPQGTYGYTF. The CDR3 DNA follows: TGTGCCAGCAGCGCACCACAGGGGACCTATGGCTACACCTTC.

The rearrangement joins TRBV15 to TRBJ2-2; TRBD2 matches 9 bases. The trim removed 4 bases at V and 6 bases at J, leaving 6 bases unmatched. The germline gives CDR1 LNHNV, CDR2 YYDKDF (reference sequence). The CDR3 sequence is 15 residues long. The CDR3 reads CATSKGGRAAGELFF. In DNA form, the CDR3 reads TGTGCCACCAGCAAAGGCGGGAGGGCCGCCGGGGAGCTGTTTTTT.

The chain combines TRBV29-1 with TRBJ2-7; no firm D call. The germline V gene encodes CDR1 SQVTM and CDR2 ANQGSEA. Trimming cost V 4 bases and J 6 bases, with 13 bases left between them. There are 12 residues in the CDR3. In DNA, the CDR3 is TGCAGCGTTGGGGTCTCGGGTTCCGAGCAGTACTTC. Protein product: CSVGVSGSEQYF.

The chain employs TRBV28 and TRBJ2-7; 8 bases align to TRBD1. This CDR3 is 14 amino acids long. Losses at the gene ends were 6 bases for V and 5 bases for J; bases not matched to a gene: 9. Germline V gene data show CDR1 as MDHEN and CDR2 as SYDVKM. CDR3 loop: CASSTPSTGDEQYF. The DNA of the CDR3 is TGTGCCAGCAGCACCCCATCGACAGGGGACGAGCAGTACTTC. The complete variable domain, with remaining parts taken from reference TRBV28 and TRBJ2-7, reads DVKVTQSSRYLVKRTGEKVFLECVQDMDHENMFWYRQDPGLGLRLIYFSYDVKMKEKGDIPEGYSVSREKKERFSLILESASTNQTSMYLCASSTPSTGDEQYFGPGTRLTVT.

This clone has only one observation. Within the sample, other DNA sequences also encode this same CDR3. The CDR3 loop reads CASSLQGSYEQYF. DNA of the CDR3: TGTGCCAGCAGTTTACAGGGTTCCTACGAGCAGTACTTC. The J gene is TRBJ2-7, the V gene TRBV27, with D possibly matching TRBD1 (5 bases). V gave up 2 bases and J gave up 1 base, with 6 bases separating them. Germline V CDR1 and CDR2: MNHEY, SMNVEV (reference sequence). The CDR3 sequence is 13 residues long.

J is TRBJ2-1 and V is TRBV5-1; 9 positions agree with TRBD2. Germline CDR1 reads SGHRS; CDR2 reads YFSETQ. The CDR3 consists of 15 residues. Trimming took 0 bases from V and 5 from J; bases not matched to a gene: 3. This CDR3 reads CASSLERGDNNEQFF. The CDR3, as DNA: TGCGCCAGCAGCTTGGAGCGGGGGGATAACAATGAGCAGTTCTTC.

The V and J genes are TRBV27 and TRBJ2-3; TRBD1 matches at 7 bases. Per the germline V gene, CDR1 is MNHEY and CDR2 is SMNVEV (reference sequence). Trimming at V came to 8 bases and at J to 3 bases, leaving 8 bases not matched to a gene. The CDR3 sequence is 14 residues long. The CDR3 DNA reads TGTGCCAGCGCCTCAAAGGGGGCAACAGATACGCAGTATTTT. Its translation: CASASKGATDTQYF.

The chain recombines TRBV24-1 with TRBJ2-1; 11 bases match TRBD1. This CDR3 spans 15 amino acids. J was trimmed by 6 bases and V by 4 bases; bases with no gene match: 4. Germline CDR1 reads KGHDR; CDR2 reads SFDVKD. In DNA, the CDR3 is TGTGCCACCAGTGACTCCGGGACAGGGGGCAATGAGCAGTTCTTC. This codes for CATSDSGTGGNEQFF.

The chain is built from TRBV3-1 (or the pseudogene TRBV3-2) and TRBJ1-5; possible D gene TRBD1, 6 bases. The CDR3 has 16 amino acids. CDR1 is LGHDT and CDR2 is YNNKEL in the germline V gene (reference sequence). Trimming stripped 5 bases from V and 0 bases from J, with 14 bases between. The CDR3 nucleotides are TGTGCCAGCAGCGACGGACAGATTGTTAGCAATCAGCCCCAGCATTTT. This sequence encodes CASSDGQIVSNQPQHF.